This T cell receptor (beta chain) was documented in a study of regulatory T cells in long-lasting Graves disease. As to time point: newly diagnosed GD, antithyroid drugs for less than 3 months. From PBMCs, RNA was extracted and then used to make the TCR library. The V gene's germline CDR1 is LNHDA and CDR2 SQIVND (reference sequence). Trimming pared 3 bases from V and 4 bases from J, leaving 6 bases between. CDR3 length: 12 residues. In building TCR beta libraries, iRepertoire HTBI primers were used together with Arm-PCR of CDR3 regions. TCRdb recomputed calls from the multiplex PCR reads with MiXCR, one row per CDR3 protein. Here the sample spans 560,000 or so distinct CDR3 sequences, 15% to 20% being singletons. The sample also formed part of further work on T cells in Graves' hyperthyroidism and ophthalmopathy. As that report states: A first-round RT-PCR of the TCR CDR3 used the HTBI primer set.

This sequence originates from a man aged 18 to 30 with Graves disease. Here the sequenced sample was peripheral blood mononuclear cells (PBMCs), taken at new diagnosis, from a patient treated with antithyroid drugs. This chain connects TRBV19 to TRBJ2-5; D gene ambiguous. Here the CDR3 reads CASSMFGETQYF. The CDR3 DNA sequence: TGTGCCAGTAGTATGTTTGGAGAGACCCAGTACTTC. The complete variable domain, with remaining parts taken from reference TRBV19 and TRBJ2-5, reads DGGITQSPKYLFRKEGQNVTLSCEQNLNHDAMYWYRQDPGQGLRLIYYSQIVNDFQKGDIAEGYSVSREKKESFPLTVTSAQKNPTAFYLCASSMFGETQYFGPGTRLLVL.